The 24 T cell receptor beta chains given below trace back to one sample, sequenced in a study of blood T cell repertoires in COVID-19. Clones were read by immunoSEQ multiplex PCR, and TCRdb kept only the in-frame ones, dropping some. The sample holds under 250,000 clones, about 83% seen once. Specimen: peripheral blood. The receptors derive from a woman at least 80 years old with COVID-19, enrolled during active disease.

The chain is built from TRBV2 and TRBJ2-3; D perhaps matches TRBD2 (5 bases). The V gene lost 6 bases and the J gene lost 4 bases, with 14 bases spanning the gap. Germline assignment: CDR1 SNHLY and CDR2 FYNNEI. CDR3 size: 14 residues. This chain's CDR3 is CASSQRRDSDTQYF. CDR3 bases: TGTGCCAGCAGCCAACGTCGGGATTCAGATACGCAGTATTTT. Together with reference TRBV2 and TRBJ2-3, the CDR3 gives the full variable domain: EPEVTQTPSHQVTQMGQEVILRCVPISNHLYFYWYRQILGQKVEFLVSFYNNEISEKSEIFDDQFSVERPDGSNFTLKIRSTKLEDSAMYFCASSQRRDSDTQYFGPGTRLTVL.

The chain recombines TRBV18 with TRBJ1-1, with D unclear. The CDR3 runs 12 residues. The V end was cut by 6 bases, the J end by 4 bases, with 9 bases between. Germline CDR1 and CDR2: KGHSH and LQKENI. CDR3 sequence: CASSSRGTEAFF. CDR3 DNA: TGTGCCAGCTCTTCGCGAGGCACTGAAGCTTTCTTT.

The V call is TRBV7-8, the J call TRBJ1-1, with D uncertain. The germline gives CDR1 SGHVS, CDR2 FQNEAQ. V was cut by 5 bases and J by 7 bases, with 8 bases left in between. The CDR3 totals 11 residues. The CDR3 loop is CASSPGSEAFF. DNA for the CDR3: TGTGCCAGCAGCCCCGGGAGTGAAGCTTTCTTT.

This clone has just a few counts. V gene TRBV19 combines with J gene TRBJ2-3; 11 bases line up with TRBD2. The CDR3 is 14 residues long. CDR1 LNHDA and CDR2 SQIVND come from the germline V gene (reference sequence). V dropped 8 bases and J dropped 1; count of bases not matched to a gene: 2. The CDR3 reads CASLAGGGTDTQYF. The DNA for the CDR3 is TGTGCCAGTCTAGCGGGGGGTGGCACAGATACGCAGTATTTT.

This chain uses TRBV7-2 with TRBJ1-2, with D possibly being TRBD1 (6 bases). V lost 1 base to trimming and J lost 2 bases, with 11 bases between them. This CDR3 has 15 residues. Germline V gene lookup returns CDR1 SGHTA and CDR2 FQGNSA. The CDR3 DNA is TGTGCCAGCAGCTTAGAGGGGGGGTTGAACTATGGCTACACCTTC. As protein: CASSLEGGLNYGYTF.

The chain employs TRBV19 and TRBJ1-4; weak D call: TRBD1 (5 bases). Germline CDR1 reads LNHDA; CDR2 reads SQIVND (reference sequence). Deletions cut 5 bases from V and 5 bases from J, with 33 bases between. CDR3 length equals 21 residues. The CDR3 is CASSSGTERVNSYRTNEKLFF. The CDR3 DNA reads as TGTGCCAGTAGTTCCGGGACGGAGCGGGTAAACAGTTACCGAACCAATGAAAAACTGTTTTTT.

A remark on this clone: Additional DNA sequences in this sample encode the identical CDR3. This chain uses TRBV3-1 (or the pseudogene TRBV3-2) with TRBJ1-2; tentatively, D is TRBD1 (6 bases). Trimming stripped 6 bases from V and 8 bases from J, with 22 bases between. The CDR3 length is 15 residues. Germline values: CDR1 LGHDT, CDR2 YNNKEL (reference sequence). The DNA of the CDR3 is TGTGCCAGCAGTCTCTATAGCGTCACAGGGATCGGCTACACCTTC. It codes for CASSLYSVTGIGYTF.

The J gene is TRBJ1-5, the V gene TRBV7-7; unclear D gene. The CDR3 extends over 13 amino acids. Per germline, CDR1 SSHAT and CDR2 FNYEAQ (reference sequence). V was trimmed by 1 base and J by 4 bases, leaving 5 bases between them. CDR3 loop: CASSLVENQPQHF. As DNA, the CDR3 is TGTGCCAGCAGCTTAGTAGAAAATCAGCCCCAGCATTTT.

This chain connects TRBV6-5 to TRBJ1-5; TRBD1 matches at 10 bases. In germline, CDR1 is MNHEY, CDR2 SVGAGI. The CDR3 is 14 amino acids. Trimming at V came to 8 bases and at J to 6 bases, leaving 7 bases not matched to a gene. The chain's CDR3 is CASGMGQGFQPQHF. Here the CDR3 DNA reads TGTGCCAGCGGAATGGGACAGGGGTTTCAGCCCCAGCATTTT.

The V gene is TRBV5-6, the J gene TRBJ2-3; D possibly corresponds to TRBD1 (5 bases). CDR1 and CDR2 from the germline V gene are SGHDT and YYEEEE. Trimming pared 2 bases from V and 2 bases from J, leaving 12 bases between. The CDR3 sequence is 15 residues long. CDR3 bases: TGTGCCAGCAGCTTCCGGCAGGGTAACACAGATACGCAGTATTTT. Its translation is CASSFRQGNTDTQYF.

The rearrangement links TRBV7-9 to TRBJ1-1, with D unclear. This CDR3 comprises 12 residues. Trimming pared 2 bases from V and 7 bases from J, leaving 8 bases between. Germline V lookup: CDR1 SEHNR, CDR2 FQNEAQ (reference sequence). For the CDR3, the DNA is TGTGCCAGCAGCTTACCGTTGTTTGAAGCTTTCTTT. Translating it yields CASSLPLFEAFF.

This clone occurred a few times. This sequence joins TRBV2 and TRBJ2-2; TRBD2 agrees at 7 bases. CDR3 length: 15 residues. Germline loops: CDR1 SNHLY, CDR2 FYNNEI. The junction had 10 bases not matched to a gene; V was cut back by 7 bases and J by 5 bases. CDR3 DNA: TGTGCCAGCACCGAGGCGGGAGTTCGGACCGGGGAGCTGTTTTTT. This gives the protein CASTEAGVRTGELFF.

This sequence joins TRBV7-3 and TRBJ1-1; no firm D call. The CDR3 has 14 residues. Trimming stripped 3 bases from V and 4 bases from J, with 12 bases between. Germline lookup yields CDR1 SGHTA and CDR2 FQGTGA. The CDR3 sequence: CASSLSDLSTEAFF. The CDR3 coding sequence is TGTGCCAGCAGCTTGTCGGACTTGAGCACTGAAGCTTTCTTT.

This chain joins TRBV4-2 and TRBJ2-5, with D perhaps TRBD2 (7 bases). Germline-derived CDR1 and CDR2 are LGHNA and YNFKEQ. This CDR3 is 16 amino acids long. Trimming shortened V by 0 bases and J by 2 bases, and 13 bases separated the two germline ends. The CDR3 here is CASSQDGGGLQETQYF. The CDR3 region has the DNA TGTGCCAGCAGCCAAGATGGGGGGGGGCTACAAGAGACCCAGTACTTC.

The chain joins TRBV11-2 to TRBJ1-1; D might be TRBD1 (5 bases). Per the germline V gene, CDR1 is SGHAT and CDR2 is FQNNGV. The V gene lost 5 bases and the J gene lost 1 base, with 23 bases spanning the gap. This CDR3 spans 18 amino acids. The CDR3: CASSPSQAGERRNTEAFF. CDR3 bases: TGTGCCAGCAGCCCAAGTCAGGCGGGGGAGCGGCGGAACACTGAAGCTTTCTTT.

The chain joins TRBV12-3 or TRBV12-4 to TRBJ2-7, with D perhaps matching TRBD2 (5 bases). The ends were cut back, 5 bases at V and 2 bases at J, with 7 bases in the middle. This CDR3 comprises 12 residues. This CDR3 is CASSEGPYEQYF. CDR3 sequence (DNA): TGTGCCAGCAGTGAGGGCCCCTACGAGCAGTACTTC.

The chain uses TRBV10-1 and TRBJ1-1; D may be TRBD1 (5 bases). The CDR3 sequence is 13 residues long. The germline V and J ends were trimmed by 4 bases and 0 bases, with 6 bases remaining between them. The germline gives CDR1 WNHNN, CDR2 SYGVQD (reference sequence). Here the CDR3 reads CASSGDLNTEAFF. The CDR3 DNA reads TGCGCCAGCAGTGGGGACTTGAACACTGAAGCTTTCTTT.

The rearrangement joins TRBV7-8 to TRBJ1-5; 7 nucleotides line up with TRBD1. With V trimmed by 1 base and J by 7 bases, 10 bases remained unmatched. The germline gives CDR1 SGHVS, CDR2 FQNEAQ. CDR3 length equals 16 residues. CDR3 DNA sequence: TGTGCCAGCAGCTTAGGACAGGGATTAGGAGGGCAGCCCCAGCATTTT. Translating gives CASSLGQGLGGQPQHF.

The V gene is TRBV3-1 (or the pseudogene TRBV3-2), the J gene TRBJ1-2, with D possibly TRBD1 on 5 matching bases. The V end lost 4 bases, the J end lost 1 base, and 13 bases lay between the germline ends. The CDR3 is made up of 15 amino acids. Germline V lookup: CDR1 LGHDT, CDR2 YNNKEL (reference sequence). CDR3 protein: CASSLIQGFNYGYTF. In DNA form, the CDR3 reads TGTGCCAGCAGCCTCATTCAGGGTTTTAACTATGGCTACACCTTC.

This clone was seen only a few times. The CDR3 protein is CASSKDAGGSYEQYF. CDR3 bases: TGTGCCAGCAGCAAGGACGCAGGGGGCAGCTACGAGCAGTACTTC. The chain employs TRBV5-4 and TRBJ2-7; TRBD1 matches 8 bases. The ends lost 4 bases at V and 3 bases at J; junction bases unmatched: 9. This CDR3 comprises 15 residues. CDR1 and CDR2 from the germline V gene are SGHNT and YYREEE (reference sequence).

V gene TRBV6-2 or TRBV6-3 combines with J gene TRBJ2-6; D unclear. Germline V gene data show CDR1 as MNHEY and CDR2 as SVGEGT. The V end lost 2 bases, the J end lost 0 bases, and 5 bases lay between the germline ends. The CDR3 has 15 amino acids. DNA for the CDR3: TGTGCCAGCAGTTACGGCCCCTCTGGGGCCAACGTCCTGACTTTC. This gives the protein CASSYGPSGANVLTF.

This chain joins TRBV3-1 (or the pseudogene TRBV3-2) and TRBJ1-5; D is ambiguous. The CDR3 runs 13 residues. V lost 4 bases to trimming and J lost 4 bases, with 8 bases between them. Germline CDR1 reads LGHDT; CDR2 reads YNNKEL (reference sequence). In DNA form, the CDR3 reads TGTGCCAGCAGCCTGAGAAATAATCAGCCCCAGCATTTT. It encodes CASSLRNNQPQHF.

This chain joins TRBV5-1 and TRBJ1-1, with TRBD1 matching 9 bases. The V segment lost 0 bases and the J segment 5 bases; nucleotides outside the gene matches: 5. This CDR3 comprises 15 residues. Germline lookup yields CDR1 SGHRS and CDR2 YFSETQ. DNA of the CDR3: TGCGCCAGCAGCTTGGCCCCCGACAGGGGGACTGAAGCTTTCTTT. As protein: CASSLAPDRGTEAFF.

The chain employs TRBV9 and TRBJ2-7, with TRBD1 matching over 7 bases. V lost 2 bases and J lost 2; bases outside the gene matches: 7. The CDR3 loop spans 15 amino acids. From germline, CDR1 is SGDLS and CDR2 YYNGEE. Here the CDR3 DNA reads TGTGCCAGCAGCGTCCAACCGGGACAGACCTACGAGCAGTACTTC. Residues: CASSVQPGQTYEQYF.